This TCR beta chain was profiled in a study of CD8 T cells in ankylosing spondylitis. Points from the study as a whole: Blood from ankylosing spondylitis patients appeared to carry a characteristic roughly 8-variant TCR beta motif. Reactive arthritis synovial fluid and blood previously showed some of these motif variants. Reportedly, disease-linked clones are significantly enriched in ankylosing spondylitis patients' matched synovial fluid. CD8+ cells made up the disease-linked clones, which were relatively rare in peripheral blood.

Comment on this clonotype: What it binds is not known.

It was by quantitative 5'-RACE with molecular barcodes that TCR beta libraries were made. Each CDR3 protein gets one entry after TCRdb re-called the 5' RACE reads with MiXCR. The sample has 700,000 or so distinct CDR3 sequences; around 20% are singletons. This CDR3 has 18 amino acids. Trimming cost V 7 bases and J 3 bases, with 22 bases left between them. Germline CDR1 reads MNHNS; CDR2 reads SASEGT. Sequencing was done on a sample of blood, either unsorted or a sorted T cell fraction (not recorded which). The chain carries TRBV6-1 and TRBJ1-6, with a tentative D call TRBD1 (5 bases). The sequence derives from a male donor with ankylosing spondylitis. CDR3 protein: CASIVSPPPGVYNSPLHF. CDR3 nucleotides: TGTGCCAGCATTGTGTCCCCGCCACCGGGGGTCTATAATTCACCCCTCCACTTT.